Listed below are T cell receptor beta chains from one sample, sequenced in a study of blood T cell repertoires in COVID-19. The method was immunoSEQ multiplex PCR; TCRdb's version includes in-frame clones alone and lacks a portion of them. The data hold 150,000 to 160,000 clones, with around nine tenths observed a single time. The source material was peripheral blood. The receptors come from a woman in her seventies with acute or convalescent COVID-19. The CDR3 runs from the conserved cysteine through the conserved F or W. D genes are given only for firm matches. Size tells how often a clone was seen (once, few, many) or the class of an expanded clone, and some rows leave it out.

>.|.|TRBJ1-1|TRBV7-3|15
TGTGCCAGCAGCTCCTCACCGGGACAGAACACTGAAGCTTTCTTT
CASSSSPGQNTEAFF
>TRBD1|.|TRBJ2-2|TRBV11-2|16
TGTGCCAGCAGCTTAAGGGGACAGGGAGGTACCGGGGAGCTGTTTTTT
CASSLRGQGGTGELFF
>TRBD2|.|TRBJ2-7|TRBV5-4|17
TGTGCCAGCAGCTCGGGACTAGCGGGGGTCCTCTCCTACGAGCAGTACTTC
CASSSGLAGVLSYEQYF
>.|.|TRBJ1-1|TRBV19|12
TGTGCCAGTAGTATCGGCAGGTCTGAAGCTTTCTTT
CASSIGRSEAFF
>.|once|TRBJ2-3|TRBV11-2|12
TGTGCCAGCAGCTATATAACAGATACGCAGTATTTT
CASSYITDTQYF
>.|.|TRBJ1-2|TRBV29-1|10
TGCAGCGTTGAAGACAGTTACTACACCTTC
CSVEDSYYTF
>TRBD2|.|TRBJ2-1|TRBV2|15
TGTGCCGGCCGGGAGTTGCTAGCGGGGGGGAATGAGCAGTTCTTC
CAGRELLAGGNEQFF
>TRBD1|.|TRBJ1-1|TRBV19|15
TGTGCCAGTAGTACGGGACAGGGGAGGGTGGCTGAAGCTTTCTTT
CASSTGQGRVAEAFF
>TRBD1|.|TRBJ2-5|TRBV5-6|19
TGTGCCAGCAGCTTCAAGAGGGACAGGGGCCTTGCGGGGCAAGAGACCCAGTACTTC
CASSFKRDRGLAGQETQYF
>.|.|TRBJ1-4|TRBV3-1/TRBV3-2|15
TGTGCCAGCAGCCAAAGATCGGTCCGGAATGAAAAACTGTTTTTT
CASSQRSVRNEKLFF
>TRBD2|.|TRBJ2-2|TRBV14|16
TGTGCCAGCAGCCAAGGAACGGGGGGGCGCACCGGGGAGCTGTTTTTT
CASSQGTGGRTGELFF
>.|.|TRBJ2-1|TRBV4-2|12
TGTGCCAGCAGCCAAGTAGCTAATGAGCAGTTCTTC
CASSQVANEQFF
>.|.|TRBJ2-1|TRBV11-2|19
TGTGCCAGCAGCTTACGGCAGGGGAGTTTATTAAACCCCTACAATGAGCAGTTCTTC
CASSLRQGSLLNPYNEQFF
>.|.|TRBJ2-5|TRBV6-6|12
TGTGCCAGCAAGGCGCTAGCGGAGACCCAGTACTTC
CASKALAETQYF
>TRBD1|.|TRBJ1-2|TRBV28|14
TGTGCCAGCATTACGGGACAGGGAGGTTATGGCTACACCTTC
CASITGQGGYGYTF
>.|once|TRBJ2-7|TRBV3-1/TRBV3-2|12
TGTGCCAGCAGCCATTATCCCTACGAGCAGTACTTC
CASSHYPYEQYF
>.|once|TRBJ1-2|TRBV28|13
TGTGCCAGCAGTTTAGCCTTAACATATGGCTACACCTTC
CASSLALTYGYTF
>.|.|TRBJ1-3|TRBV6-6|14
TGTGCCAGCAGTTACTCCCTCTCTGGAAACACCATATATTTT
CASSYSLSGNTIYF
>TRBD1|.|TRBJ1-6|TRBV6-5|15
TGTGCCAGCAGTTCAGAGACAGGGACATATTCACCCCTCCACTTT
CASSSETGTYSPLHF
>.|.|TRBJ2-1|TRBV27|16
TGTGCCAGCAGTTCCCCTTGGGGGCGCGGCAACAATGAGCAGTTCTTC
CASSSPWGRGNNEQFF
>.|once|TRBJ2-1|TRBV6-6|14
TGTGCCAGCAGCCGCCTAGATACTTCTGGTGAGCAGTTCTTC
CASSRLDTSGEQFF
>.|.|TRBJ1-6|TRBV4-3|16
TGCGCCAGCAGCCTTACTTGGAGCTCCTATAATTCACCCCTCCACTTT
CASSLTWSSYNSPLHF